The 17 T cell receptor beta chains below come from one sample, sequenced in a study of T cell responses to AZD1222 COVID-19 vaccine. TCRdb's table, derived via immunoSEQ multiplex PCR, lists solely in-frame clones and lacks some. The data contain roughly 75,000 clones, 65% to 85% of them seen just once; the ten biggest clones take up more than 8.5%. This material consisted of peripheral blood, taken on day 0 of AZD1222 vaccination. Source of these receptors: an adult in good health.

V gene TRBV7-9 combines with J gene TRBJ1-2, with D unclear. The CDR3 length is 14 residues. Per germline, CDR1 SEHNR and CDR2 FQNEAQ (reference sequence). Trimming left V 6 bases short and J 4 bases short, with 15 bases between. The CDR3 DNA sequence: TGTGCCAGCAGGCCAGACCTGGTGGGCTATGGCTACACCTTC. This sequence encodes CASRPDLVGYGYTF.

The genes are TRBV28 and TRBJ2-7; no reliable D call. The germline gives CDR1 MDHEN, CDR2 SYDVKM. The CDR3 has 14 residues. V shed 4 bases and J shed 7 bases, with 17 bases lying between them. The CDR3 loop is CASSSTTRAEEQYF. CDR3 in DNA: TGTGCCAGCAGTTCTACCACACGGGCGGAGGAGCAGTACTTC.

The chain combines TRBV7-2 with TRBJ1-5; D perhaps matches TRBD1 (5 bases). The CDR3 has 14 residues. The germline V and J ends were trimmed by 8 bases and 0 bases, with 11 bases remaining between them. Germline values: CDR1 SGHTA, CDR2 FQGNSA. DNA of the CDR3: TGTGCCAGCTCGGGGCAGTATAGCAATCAGCCCCAGCATTTT. This gives the protein CASSGQYSNQPQHF.

V is TRBV19 and J is TRBJ1-5, with D tentatively TRBD1 (6 bases). V lost 10 bases and J 6 bases, leaving 19 bases between the germline ends. The CDR3 has 14 residues. Germline-derived CDR1 and CDR2 are LNHDA and SQIVND (reference sequence). The CDR3 sequence: CAISQGTRGQPQHF. CDR3 DNA: TGTGCCATTTCACAGGGTACACGCGGTCAGCCCCAGCATTTT.

The rearrangement links TRBV2 to TRBJ2-7, with 7 positions matching TRBD1. V gave up 7 bases and J gave up 2 bases; unmatched junction bases: 8. The CDR3 runs to 14 residues. Germline V gene sequence: CDR1 SNHLY, CDR2 FYNNEI. The CDR3 DNA is TGTGCCAGCACCCGACAGGGAATCCCCTACGAGCAGTACTTC. It codes for CASTRQGIPYEQYF.

This clone was picked up one time. The chain has TRBV14 and TRBJ1-1; weak D call: TRBD1 (6 bases). The CDR3 is 16 residues long. Germline V gives CDR1 SGHDN, CDR2 FVKESK. Trimming removed 2 bases from V and 3 bases from J, with 16 bases in between. The CDR3 protein is CASSQFRYREHTEAFF. The CDR3 coding sequence is TGTGCCAGCAGCCAATTCAGGTACAGGGAGCACACTGAAGCTTTCTTT.

The sample holds one count of this clone. The chain is built from TRBV7-9 and TRBJ1-2; D is possibly TRBD1 (6 bases). This CDR3 has 13 residues. The germline CDR1 and CDR2 sequences are SEHNR and FQNEAQ (reference sequence). Trimming removed 4 bases from V and 6 bases from J, with 12 bases in between. CDR3 sequence: CASSSMGANGYTF. CDR3 DNA: TGTGCCAGCAGCTCGATGGGGGCGAATGGCTACACCTTC. The variable domain in full, with the rest retrieved from reference TRBV7-9 and TRBJ1-2, is DTGVSQNPRHKITKRGQNVTFRCDPISEHNRLYWYRQTLGQGPEFLTYFQNEAQLEKSRLLSDRFSAERPKGSFSTLEIQRTEQGDSAMYLCASSSMGANGYTFGSGTRLTVV.

This rearrangement joins TRBV6-5 to TRBJ2-7; either TRBD1 or TRBD2 may fit D (7 bases each). The V and J ends lost 10 bases and 4 bases respectively, with 23 bases between them. The CDR3 length is 15 residues. Germline CDR1 and CDR2: MNHEY and SVGAGI. CDR3 residues: CATEPTRGGQYEQYF. DNA of the CDR3: TGTGCCACCGAACCGACCAGGGGGGGTCAGTACGAGCAGTACTTC.

CDR3: CASSQGQGTNEKLFF. The CDR3 region has the DNA TGTGCCAGCAGCCAAGGACAGGGCACTAATGAAAAACTGTTTTTT. V gene TRBV7-6 combines with J gene TRBJ1-4; TRBD1 aligns across 8 bases. Germline trimming cut 5 bases from V and 2 bases from J; bases unmatched to any gene: 4. The germline V gene encodes CDR1 SGHVS and CDR2 FNYEAQ. This CDR3 has 15 residues. The complete variable domain, with remaining parts taken from reference TRBV7-6 and TRBJ1-4, reads GAGVSQSPRYKVTKRGQDVALRCDPISGHVSLYWYRQALGQGPEFLTYFNYEAQQDKSGLPNDRFSAERPEGSISTLTIQRTEQRDSAMYRCASSQGQGTNEKLFFGSGTQLSVL.

The rearrangement links TRBV5-5 to TRBJ1-2, with D possibly TRBD1 on 5 matching bases. This CDR3 has 16 amino acids. V was pared by 3 bases and J by 2 bases, with 17 bases between. CDR1 is SGHKS, CDR2 YYEKEE, per germline (reference sequence). In nucleotides, the CDR3 is TGTGCCAGCAGCTGGGTTTTGGGGGAACCCAACTATGGCTACACCTTC. Its protein product is CASSWVLGEPNYGYTF. Full variable domain (outside the CDR3, taken from reference TRBV5-5 and TRBJ1-2): DAGVTQSPTHLIKTRGQQVTLRCSPISGHKSVSWYQQVLGQGPQFIFQYYEKEERGRGNFPDRFSARQFPNYSSELNVNALLLGDSALYLCASSWVLGEPNYGYTFGSGTRLTVV.

The chain uses TRBV6-8 and TRBJ2-6; the match to TRBD1 covers 9 bases. The CDR3 is made up of 18 amino acids. Germline V gives CDR1 MNHGY, CDR2 SAAAGT. The V and J ends lost 7 bases and 3 bases, in that order; junction bases with no gene match: 13. The CDR3 region is CASTSAPDRGSGANVLTF. CDR3 nucleotides: TGTGCCAGCACCTCAGCACCGGACAGGGGTAGTGGGGCCAACGTCCTGACTTTC.

V and J are TRBV4-1 and TRBJ1-5, with TRBD1 as a possible D gene (6 bases). Trimming cost V 4 bases and J 0 bases, with 7 bases left between them. The CDR3 extends over 14 amino acids. CDR1 MGHRA and CDR2 YSYEKL come from the germline V gene. The CDR3 here is CASSPDSSNQPQHF. CDR3 sequence (DNA): TGCGCCAGCAGCCCGGACAGTAGCAATCAGCCCCAGCATTTT.

The genes are TRBV10-3 and TRBJ2-5; the match to TRBD2 covers 12 bases. V was pared by 2 bases and J by 6 bases, with 1 base of the junction left unmatched. The V gene's germline CDR1 is ENHRY and CDR2 SYGVKD. The CDR3 has 14 residues. CDR3 DNA: TGTGCCATCAGTGAGGGACTAGCGGGGAAGACCCAGTACTTC. Encoded protein: CAISEGLAGKTQYF.

The rearrangement joins TRBV7-8 to TRBJ1-1; D call uncertain. V lost 5 bases and J lost 4, with 11 bases in between. CDR1 is SGHVS, CDR2 FQNEAQ, per germline. The CDR3 totals 13 residues. DNA for the CDR3: TGTGCCAGCAGCATCCGCCTGCGCACTGAAGCTTTCTTT. This gives the protein CASSIRLRTEAFF.

V usage is TRBV28 and J usage is TRBJ2-2; no clear D gene. Trimming shortened V by 7 bases and J by 10 bases, and 16 bases separated the two germline ends. CDR1 and CDR2 (germline): MDHEN, SYDVKM. The CDR3 is 13 amino acids. CDR3 coding DNA: TGTGCCAGCATGAGGTGGGATACAAAGGAGCTGTTTTTT. Translation: CASMRWDTKELFF.

The sample holds one count of this clone. The rearrangement links TRBV5-6 to TRBJ1-5; D gene uncertain. This CDR3 has 13 residues. CDR1 SGHDT and CDR2 YYEEEE come from the germline V gene. Trimming stripped 0 bases from V and 5 bases from J, with 6 bases between. The CDR3 here is CASSLGLYQPQHF. The CDR3 bases are TGTGCCAGCAGCTTGGGTCTCTATCAGCCCCAGCATTTT.

This chain joins TRBV27 and TRBJ1-3; D perhaps matches TRBD1 (5 bases). V was trimmed by 5 bases and J by 1 base, leaving 12 bases between them. Germline loops: CDR1 MNHEY, CDR2 SMNVEV (reference sequence). The CDR3 runs 15 residues. The CDR3 region has the DNA TGTGCCAGCAGTCCCCAACAGGTATCTGGAAACACCATATATTTT. Encoded protein: CASSPQQVSGNTIYF.